This T cell receptor beta chain was profiled in a study of human T cells and chemical hapten exposure. Study-wide context: Across the whole study, which lasted 20 to 30 weeks, patients were given diphenylcyclopropenone on the scalp once a week.

With regard to this clonotype: Its antigen remains unknown.

The CDR3 is 16 residues long. Trimming at V came to 5 bases and at J to 0 bases, leaving 4 bases not matched to a gene. Per the germline V gene, CDR1 is SGHAT and CDR2 is FQNNGV. Findings of the study overall: Counts of TCRs expanded at PT1 correlated positively with patch test score.

MiXCR, applied by TCRdb to the RACE reads, yields one record per CDR3 protein. The sample has some 400,000 distinct CDR3 sequences, approximately 5.1% seen once. Time point specified: pre-sensitization, week 0. Described treatment: therapeutic diphenylcyclopropenone sensitization with weekly scalp DPC. The origin of this receptor is a woman aged 45-59 years with alopecia areata. Some clones in this sample may be carry-over from other donors' samples. The chain couples TRBV11-2 to TRBJ2-3, with 11 bases that match TRBD2. Material: whole blood, obtained in connection with sensitization to the hapten diphenylcyclopropenone (DPC). CDR3 nucleotide sequence: TGTGCCAGCAGCGGGCGGACTAGCGGGAGCACAGATACGCAGTATTTT. Translating gives CASSGRTSGSTDTQYF.